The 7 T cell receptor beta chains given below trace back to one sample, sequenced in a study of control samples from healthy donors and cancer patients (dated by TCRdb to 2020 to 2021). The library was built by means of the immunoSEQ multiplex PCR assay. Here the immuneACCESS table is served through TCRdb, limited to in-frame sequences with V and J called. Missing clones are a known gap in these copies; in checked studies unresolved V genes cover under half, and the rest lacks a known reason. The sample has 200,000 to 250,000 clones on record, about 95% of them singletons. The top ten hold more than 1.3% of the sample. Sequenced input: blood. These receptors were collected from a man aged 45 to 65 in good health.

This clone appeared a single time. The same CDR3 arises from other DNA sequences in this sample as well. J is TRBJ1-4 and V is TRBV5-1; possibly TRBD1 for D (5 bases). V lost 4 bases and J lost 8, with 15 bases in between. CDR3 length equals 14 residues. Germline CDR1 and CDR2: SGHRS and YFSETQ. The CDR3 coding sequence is TGCGCCAGCAGCCCGGGGACGGGTGTGGAAAAACTGTTTTTT. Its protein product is CASSPGTGVEKLFF.

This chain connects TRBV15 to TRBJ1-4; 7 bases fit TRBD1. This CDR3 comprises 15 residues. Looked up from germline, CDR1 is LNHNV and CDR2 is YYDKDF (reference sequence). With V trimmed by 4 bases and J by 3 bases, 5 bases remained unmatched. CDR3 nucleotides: TGTGCCACCAGCATCCGACAGGGACCTAATGAAAAACTGTTTTTT. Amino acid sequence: CATSIRQGPNEKLFF.

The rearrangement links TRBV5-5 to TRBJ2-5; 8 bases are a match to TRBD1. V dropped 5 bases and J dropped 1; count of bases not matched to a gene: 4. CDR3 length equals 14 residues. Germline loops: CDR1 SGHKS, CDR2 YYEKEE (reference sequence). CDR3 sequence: CASSSTGGQETQYF. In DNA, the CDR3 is TGTGCCAGCAGTTCCACAGGGGGCCAAGAGACCCAGTACTTC.

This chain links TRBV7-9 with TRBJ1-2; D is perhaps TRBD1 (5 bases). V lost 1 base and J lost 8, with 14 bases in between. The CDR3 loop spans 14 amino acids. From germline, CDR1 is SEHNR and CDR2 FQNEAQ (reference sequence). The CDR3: CASSLVPGRMGYTF. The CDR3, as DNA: TGTGCCAGCAGCTTAGTGCCAGGGCGAATGGGCTACACCTTC.

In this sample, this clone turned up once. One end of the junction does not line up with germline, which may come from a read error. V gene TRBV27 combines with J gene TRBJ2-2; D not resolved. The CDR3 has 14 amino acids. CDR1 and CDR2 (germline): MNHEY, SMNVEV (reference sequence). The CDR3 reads CASSLSANTGELFF. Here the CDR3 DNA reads TGTGCCAGCAGTCTATCCGCGAACACCGGGGAGCTGTTTTTT.

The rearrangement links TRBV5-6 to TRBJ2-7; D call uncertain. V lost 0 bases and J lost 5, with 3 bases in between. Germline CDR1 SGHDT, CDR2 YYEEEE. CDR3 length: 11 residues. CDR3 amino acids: CASSLVDEQYF. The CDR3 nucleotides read TGTGCCAGCAGCTTGGTAGACGAGCAGTACTTC. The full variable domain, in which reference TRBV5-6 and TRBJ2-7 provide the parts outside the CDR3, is DAGVTQSPTHLIKTRGQQVTLRCSPKSGHDTVSWYQQALGQGPQFIFQYYEEEERQRGNFPDRFSGHQFPNYSSELNVNALLLGDSALYLCASSLVDEQYFGPGTRLTVT.

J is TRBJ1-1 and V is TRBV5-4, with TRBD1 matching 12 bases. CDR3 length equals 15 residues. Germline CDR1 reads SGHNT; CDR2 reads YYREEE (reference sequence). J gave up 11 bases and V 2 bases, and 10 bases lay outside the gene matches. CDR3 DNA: TGTGCCAGCAGCTTAGGCCGGGACAGGGGGCGTTATGCTTTCTTT. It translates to CASSLGRDRGRYAFF.